This T cell receptor (beta chain) was recorded in a study of T-cell reconstitution after alpha-beta-depleted transplantation in children. This clonotype was observed many times. Unique molecular identifiers were used in preparing the TCRbeta library. TCRdb reprocessed the PCR reads with MiXCR, giving one entry per CDR3 protein. Of 350,000 to 450,000 distinct CDR3 sequences in the sample, over 20% are singletons; the top ten hold about 3.8%. From germline, CDR1 is LGHNA and CDR2 YSLEER. The germline V and J ends were trimmed by 3 bases and 2 bases, with 8 bases remaining between them. The CDR3 extends over 14 amino acids.

The rearrangement uses TRBV4-3 and TRBJ1-3; no reliable D call. The source was PBMCs from the stem cell graft donor, collected from the stem cell graft. The receptor's source is a human donor who donated a stem cell graft to a child with acute myeloid leukemia. In nucleotides, the CDR3 is TGCGCCAGCAGCCACGCAGGTGCTGGAAACACCATATATTTT. Its translation is CASSHAGAGNTIYF.